The next 26 T cell receptor beta chains were all read from a single sample in a study of cytomegalovirus exposure and HLA in healthy donors. Vbeta (60) and Jbeta (13) primers were used in the PCR. The assay was immunoSEQ multiplex PCR, and TCRdb's table has in-frame clones only and misses some. The sample contains over 150,000 clones, 79% of which appear only once. The sequencing input was PBMCs. The source is a woman under 30 in good health and CMV-seronegative.

The rearrangement links TRBV7-6 to TRBJ2-5; 8 bases are a match to TRBD2. The CDR3 is 13 residues long. Germline V CDR1 and CDR2: SGHVS, FNYEAQ. V shed 3 bases, J shed 13 bases, and the junction held 10 bases outside the gene matches. CDR3 sequence (DNA): TGTGCCAGCAGCTTGGCGGGGGGCGCCGCTGCGTACTTC. The encoded protein is CASSLAGGAAAYF.

This chain links TRBV27 with TRBJ1-2; possible D gene TRBD1, 5 bases. V lost 3 bases to trimming and J lost 6 bases, with 14 bases between them. CDR1 MNHEY and CDR2 SMNVEV come from the germline V gene (reference sequence). The CDR3 runs to 14 residues. CDR3: CASSFQGPPNGYTF. The CDR3 region has the DNA TGTGCCAGCAGTTTTCAGGGCCCCCCAAATGGCTACACCTTC.

The chain employs TRBV6-5 and TRBJ2-7; 8 nucleotides line up with TRBD1. The V and J ends lost 6 bases and 3 bases, in that order; junction bases with no gene match: 7. The germline V gene encodes CDR1 MNHEY and CDR2 SVGAGI. This CDR3 is built from 14 residues. The CDR3 reads CASSMDRVNYEQYF. CDR3 sequence (DNA): TGTGCCAGCAGCATGGACAGGGTAAACTACGAGCAGTACTTC.

This clone was counted a single time. The V gene is TRBV7-2, the J gene TRBJ2-3, with 8 positions matching TRBD2. The ends lost 4 bases at V and 0 bases at J; junction bases unmatched: 3. Germline-derived CDR1 and CDR2 are SGHTA and FQGNSA. CDR3 length: 15 amino acids. The CDR3 nucleotides read TGTGCCAGCAGCTGGGCTAGCGGGAGCACAGATACGCAGTATTTT. It encodes CASSWASGSTDTQYF.

CDR3 in amino acids: CASSPRGPDTQYF. The CDR3 DNA sequence: TGTGCCAGCAGCCCCAGGGGGCCAGATACGCAGTATTTT. This sequence joins TRBV6-5 and TRBJ2-3; TRBD1 agrees at 8 bases. Germline assignment: CDR1 MNHEY and CDR2 SVGAGI. This CDR3 is built from 13 residues. The ends lost 6 bases at V and 4 bases at J; junction bases unmatched: 3.

This clone was seen once. The chain combines TRBV6-1 with TRBJ2-3; 10 positions match TRBD1. CDR3 length: 16 amino acids. The junction had 5 bases not matched to a gene; V was cut back by 0 bases and J by 5 bases. From germline, CDR1 is MNHNS and CDR2 SASEGT. The CDR3 reads CASSEATGQGRDTQYF. The CDR3 nucleotides are TGTGCCAGCAGTGAAGCTACGGGACAGGGGAGAGATACGCAGTATTTT.

V gene TRBV6-6 combines with J gene TRBJ1-1; perhaps TRBD1 as D (5 bases). Trimming took 5 bases from V and 4 from J, leaving 8 bases between them. The CDR3 sequence is 12 residues long. CDR1 and CDR2 from the germline V gene are MNHNY and SVGAGI (reference sequence). The DNA of the CDR3 is TGTGCCAGCAGTCATAGGGGCACTGAAGCTTTCTTT. Protein sequence: CASSHRGTEAFF.

This clone is a singleton in its sample. The chain has TRBV6-5 and TRBJ1-1; D is unclear. The CDR3 length is 14 residues. The V gene's germline CDR1 is MNHEY and CDR2 SVGAGI. V was trimmed by 5 bases and J by 10 bases, leaving 20 bases between them. The CDR3 is CASSEYKDGRRAFF. The CDR3 DNA follows: TGTGCCAGCAGTGAATATAAGGATGGGAGGAGAGCTTTCTTT.

The V and J genes are TRBV28 and TRBJ2-7; 8 bases map to TRBD1. This CDR3 spans 13 amino acids. Germline CDR1 reads MDHEN; CDR2 reads SYDVKM. V dropped 5 bases and J dropped 6; count of bases not matched to a gene: 6. CDR3 nucleotide sequence: TGTGCCAGCAGTCTTACAGGGGGAATCGAGCAGTACTTC. Protein: CASSLTGGIEQYF.

The V call is TRBV28, the J call TRBJ2-3, with TRBD2 matching over 11 bases. With 2 bases clipped from V and 1 base from J, the junction kept 8 bases outside the gene matches. This CDR3 has 18 residues. CDR1 and CDR2 (germline): MDHEN, SYDVKM. CDR3 nucleotide sequence: TGTGCCAGCAGTTTACCCTCTGATAGCGGGAGGGGCACAGATACGCAGTATTTT. Translated: CASSLPSDSGRGTDTQYF.

V is TRBV5-4 and J is TRBJ1-2; unclear D gene. The CDR3 is 16 residues long. CDR1 is SGHNT, CDR2 YYREEE, per germline (reference sequence). V was shortened by 4 bases and J by 3 bases, with 19 bases between the two germline ends. The CDR3 here is CASSPLDGGSYYGYTF. CDR3 bases: TGTGCCAGCAGCCCCTTGGACGGAGGCTCTTACTATGGCTACACCTTC.

This chain connects TRBV11-2 to TRBJ1-2; a weak D match, TRBD1 (5 bases). The V and J ends lost 4 bases and 2 bases respectively, with 14 bases between them. CDR3 length: 15 amino acids. Germline values: CDR1 SGHAT, CDR2 FQNNGV. The CDR3 DNA is TGTGCCAGCAGCTCCAACGGGGGGAGAAACTATGGCTACACCTTC. Encoded protein: CASSSNGGRNYGYTF.

V and J are TRBV7-6 and TRBJ1-6; D ambiguous. V gave up 6 bases and J gave up 6 bases, with 9 bases separating them. The CDR3 has 13 amino acids. Germline values: CDR1 SGHVS, CDR2 FNYEAQ. CDR3 sequence reads: CASREAANSPLHF. The CDR3 region has the DNA TGTGCCAGCAGGGAGGCAGCTAATTCACCCCTCCACTTT.

This clone showed up just once. The genes are TRBV6-5 and TRBJ1-4; D is possibly TRBD1 (6 bases). V lost 4 bases, J lost 7 bases, and 19 bases lay in between. This CDR3 comprises 16 residues. Germline V gene data show CDR1 as MNHEY and CDR2 as SVGAGI. This chain's CDR3 is CASSLQTGMEAEKLFF. In nucleotides, the CDR3 is TGTGCCAGCAGTTTGCAAACAGGGATGGAGGCTGAAAAACTGTTTTTT.

The chain links TRBV10-3 to TRBJ1-2, with TRBD1 identical over 7 bases. The CDR3 sequence is 15 residues long. Germline values: CDR1 ENHRY, CDR2 SYGVKD. Germline trimming cut 3 bases from V and 6 bases from J; bases unmatched to any gene: 10. The DNA for the CDR3 is TGTGCCATCAGTGAACAGGGGATCTCGACTGATGGCTACACCTTC. The encoded protein is CAISEQGISTDGYTF.

The rearrangement joins TRBV7-2 to TRBJ2-3, with 7 bases that match TRBD2. This CDR3 contains 16 residues. The J segment lost 3 bases and the V segment lost 5 bases, leaving 11 bases of the junction unmatched. The germline V gene encodes CDR1 SGHTA and CDR2 FQGNSA. CDR3 bases: TGTGCCAGCAGCGCCCGGTCTAGCGGCGGTACAGATACGCAGTATTTT. Translating it yields CASSARSSGGTDTQYF.

The chain recombines TRBV28 with TRBJ1-1; 7 nucleotides match TRBD1. This CDR3 region has 15 residues. V lost 8 bases to trimming and J lost 3 bases; unmatched junction nucleotides: 12. Germline lookup yields CDR1 MDHEN and CDR2 SYDVKM. The CDR3 sequence is CASRTPDRVDTEAFF. As DNA, the CDR3 is TGTGCCAGCCGTACCCCCGACAGGGTAGACACTGAAGCTTTCTTT.

The J gene is TRBJ2-1, the V gene TRBV7-7, with 8 bases that match TRBD1. The CDR3 spans 13 residues. CDR1 is SSHAT, CDR2 FNYEAQ, per germline (reference sequence). Trimming cost V 5 bases and J 14 bases; bases outside gene matches: 11. CDR3 sequence reads: CASSPDRDNAKFF. In DNA, the CDR3 is TGTGCCAGCAGCCCGGACAGGGACAATGCCAAGTTCTTC.

The chain uses TRBV10-3 and TRBJ1-5, with no clear D. V was shortened by 2 bases and J by 5 bases, with 16 bases between the two germline ends. This CDR3 is built from 16 residues. The germline CDR1 and CDR2 sequences are ENHRY and SYGVKD. The CDR3 nucleotides read TGTGCCATCAGTGAGGAGCGCGCGGGTTGGGATCAGCCCCAGCATTTT. This translates into CAISEERAGWDQPQHF.

The J gene is TRBJ2-7, the V gene TRBV28; 8 bases match TRBD2. CDR3 length equals 13 residues. With V trimmed by 5 bases and J by 4 bases, 4 bases remained unmatched. CDR1 and CDR2 (germline): MDHEN, SYDVKM. The CDR3 DNA sequence: TGTGCCAGCAGTAAAGGGACTAGGTACGAGCAGTACTTC. Translating gives CASSKGTRYEQYF.

This chain connects TRBV11-2 to TRBJ2-2, with 8 bases identical to TRBD1. V shed 1 base and J 8 bases; nucleotides not matched to a gene: 6. The CDR3 contains 15 residues. Germline V CDR1 and CDR2: SGHAT, FQNNGV. The CDR3 DNA follows: TGTGCCAGCAGCTTAGGGGCAGGGGGCTCAGGGGAGCTGTTTTTT. Translated: CASSLGAGGSGELFF.

This sequence joins TRBV6-1 and TRBJ1-4, with D possibly TRBD1 on 5 matching bases. Germline lookup yields CDR1 MNHNS and CDR2 SASEGT. This CDR3 contains 13 residues. V dropped 2 bases and J dropped 10 bases, with 11 bases sitting between them. The CDR3 nucleotides are TGTGCCAGCAGTGAATTCGGGGGGGTAAAACTGTTTTTT. Amino acid sequence: CASSEFGGVKLFF.

This clone has just a few counts. V gene TRBV6-5 combines with J gene TRBJ2-5, with TRBD1 identical over 8 bases. Judging by the DNA end, TRBJ2-7 fits better; the J call may be wrong. The CDR3 is 14 residues long. Germline V lookup: CDR1 MNHEY, CDR2 SVGAGI. The CDR3 region is CASSYRARGLEQYF. The CDR3 nucleotides are TGTGCCAGCAGTTACCGGGCCAGGGGGCTCGAGCAGTACTTC.

This chain joins TRBV30 and TRBJ2-3; 10 nucleotides agree with TRBD2. J was trimmed by 5 bases and V by 0 bases; bases with no gene match: 8. Per germline, CDR1 GTSNPN and CDR2 SVGIG (reference sequence). This CDR3 region has 16 residues. This CDR3 is CAWSVLEREGQDTQYF. The CDR3 nucleotides are TGTGCCTGGAGTGTCCTCGAGCGGGAGGGCCAAGATACGCAGTATTTT.

This clone was recorded a few times. This chain links TRBV19 with TRBJ2-2; weak D call: TRBD1 (5 bases). CDR3 length equals 15 residues. V dropped 0 bases and J dropped 7 bases, with 12 bases sitting between them. Germline CDR1 reads LNHDA; CDR2 reads SQIVND (reference sequence). CDR3 coding DNA: TGTGCCAGTAGTATAGATGACAGAGTCGGCGGGGAGCTGTTTTTT. Its translation is CASSIDDRVGGELFF.

V gene TRBV28 combines with J gene TRBJ1-1, with D possibly TRBD1 on 6 matching bases. Trimming cost V 4 bases and J 0 bases, with 12 bases left between them. The germline gives CDR1 MDHEN, CDR2 SYDVKM. This CDR3 contains 15 residues. Written as DNA, the CDR3 is TGTGCCAGCAGTTCTTTGGGACAACTGAACACTGAAGCTTTCTTT. It encodes CASSSLGQLNTEAFF.